This TCR beta chain was recorded in a study of long-term antiretroviral therapy in people with HIV. Every single participant having HIV got treatment inside the United States. With respect to this clone: Antigen specificity is unknown.

CDR1 MNHEY and CDR2 SVGAGI come from the germline V gene. The CDR3 contains 14 residues. Trimming stripped 0 bases from V and 7 bases from J, with 7 bases between. With survey level as its setting, the immunoSEQ assay was v3.0. Some clones are missing from TCRdb's copy, which holds only in-frame ones; the method was immunoSEQ multiplex PCR. The sample carries 11,000 to 15,000 clones, 75% to 85% recorded once. Study-wide points: When set beside controls, HIV repertoires had CDR3 length ranges that were narrower. Clones with expansion before ART led the repertoire at all time points. Drawn between the mid-2000s and the late 2010s, the blood was possibly obtained under older ART regimens.

The chain joins TRBV6-5 to TRBJ1-6; a weak D match, TRBD1 (6 bases). The source of this sequence is a man aged 40-49 years with HIV. The sequencing used unsorted PBMCs, collected 3.2 years before starting antiretroviral therapy. The CDR3 coding sequence is TGTGCCAGCAGTTACTCGAGGGGGAATTCACCCCTCCACTTT. Protein: CASSYSRGNSPLHF.